Below, one T cell receptor (beta chain) is given with its context. This clonotype has ten or more counts. Its antigen target is currently unknown. It has no much larger one-base neighbor in the sample; base qualities were not kept. The TCR beta CDR3 regions were amplified from RNA transcripts. The TCR CDR3 was subjected to a first round of RT-PCR using the HTBI primer set and the Qiagen OneStep RT-PCR kit. A second multiplex PCR round built the libraries, followed by size selection and purification. Libraries were sequenced paired-end with 100 bp reads on an Illumina HiSeq2000. Per the authors' processing: SOAPnuke was used to process the raw data, with reads discarded if the reads contained adapters or uncalled bases, had a mean Phred below 15, or lacked an exact constant-primer or identifier match. COPE v1.2.5 was used to merge high-quality paired reads, and clonotypes were defined as unique nucleotide sequences. MiTCR v1.1 was used to align clonotypes to the IMGT TRBV, TRBD and TRBJ reference segments. Only V-J combinations with frequency above 0.0001, covering 99% to 99.2% of repertoires, were analysed. The TCS score was defined as F50 (clonal expansion) divided by E x V (chaos), with BLOSUM62-based TCRdist calculated between CDR3 peptides within each V-J. Welch's t-statistics and random forest reduced just over 500 V-J features to some 14, which were used in a naive Bayes classifier (R e1071). TCRdb took the public reads, trimmed them with fastp at Q25, ran MiXCR for clone calling and kept in-frame beta chains. Every distinct CDR3 protein forms one entry, paired with its most common genes and DNA. The V and J calls here are based on TCRdb, not the publication. The sample table shows around 200,000 distinct CDR3 sequences, and approximately 15% are seen once. In total, the top ten clones hold 25% to 30% of the sample.

Trimming at the junction amounts to 5 bases on V and 12 bases on J, and the germline ends lie 13 bases apart. As encoded in the germline V gene, CDR1 is SNHLY while CDR2 is FYNNEI. The CDR3, cysteine through phenylalanine, is 11 amino acids long. The read is trimmed to its CDR3 DNA, 33 bases read in frame from base 1. Stable Graves' hyperthyroidism was defined as the absence of progression to ophthalmopathy over 18 months of follow-up. The hyperthyroidism patients were between 18 and 65 years old and newly diagnosed, with a disease duration of less than 2 months. Any patient with an uncontrolled infection, another autoimmune disease, pregnancy or lactation was excluded. Diagnoses relied on clinical symptoms, serum thyroxine and TRAb, thyroid ultrasound and orbital computed tomography. PBMCs were isolated from roughly 10 ml of fresh peripheral blood by Ficoll-Paque density gradient centrifugation. Total RNA was extracted with Trizol reagent, and quality was checked on an Agilent 2100 Bioanalyzer.

This sample was included in a study of T cells in Graves' hyperthyroidism and ophthalmopathy (dated by TCRdb to between 2018 and 2020). The study in broad terms: Peripheral blood samples were taken at the time of initial diagnosis, prior to any treatment. Thyroid tissue and blood T-cell repertoires from more than 5 Graves' hyperthyroidism patients were also compared in the study. The paper reports TCR Vbeta CDR3 sequencing of 140 or so peripheral blood samples: fewer than 50 ophthalmopathy, approximately 74 hyperthyroidism and some 17 progressor patients. Once sampling was done, hyperthyroidism patients were given methimazole at a starting dose of 30 mg daily, whereas ophthalmopathy patients were given high-dose intravenous methylprednisolone. Prospective prediction of ophthalmopathy was tested in an independent validation cohort consisting of 18 to 20 hyperthyroidism patients and approximately 16 patients who later progressed to ophthalmopathy. TCR V-J signatures able to tell the groups apart were searched for in a discovery cohort of approximately 95 patients, of whom more than 40 had Graves' ophthalmopathy and about 60 had stable Graves' hyperthyroidism. The 75 to 100 discovery patients were randomly split 7:3 into training and test sets.

Points the paper makes about the study in general: Most expanded thyroid clonotypes (frequency above 0.001) were also detected in blood, suggesting blood repertoires may reflect thyroid immune responses. During validation, the model predicted progression to ophthalmopathy a median of around six months ahead of onset, with almost 71% sensitivity and under 85% specificity. A model built on a 13 V-J signature distinguished ophthalmopathy from stable hyperthyroidism, reaching about 88% sensitivity and about 81% specificity in cross-validation and 80%/75% in testing. Sample size was not statistically predetermined, and investigators were not blinded to group allocation.

The specimen was blood. This chain joins TRBV2 to TRBJ2-5, with the D call tentatively TRBD1 or TRBD2, each fitting 5 bases. This receptor was identified in a woman aged 50 to 60 with Graves' hyperthyroidism. The DNA reads TGTGCCAGCAGTCCGGGACCTTGGAAGTACTTC. Its protein reads: CASSPGPWKYF.